This T cell receptor beta chain derives from a study of blood T cell repertoires in COVID-19. This clone was seen only once. Germline V gene data show CDR1 as MNHEY and CDR2 as SMNVEV (reference sequence). V lost 5 bases and J lost 0; bases outside the gene matches: 4. This CDR3 comprises 15 residues. As handled by the study authors: Amplification of reference gene primers was used by the study to estimate nucleated cell counts. Sequencing used immunoSEQ multiplex PCR; TCRdb keeps in-frame clones, though not all of them. That table gives V, J and clone size, and the DNA gave D and trimming. This table has approximately 230,000 clones, under 90% appearing once. Participant reports of clinical history set cohort assignment.

This receptor was taken from a man aged 35 to 55 who had recovered from COVID-19. The material sequenced was PBMCs or T cells enriched from blood (not recorded which). This chain joins TRBV27 and TRBJ1-2; 9 bases map to TRBD1. Here the CDR3 reads CASSPWTGANYGYTF. The CDR3 nucleotides read TGTGCCAGCAGTCCCTGGACAGGGGCTAACTATGGCTACACCTTC.